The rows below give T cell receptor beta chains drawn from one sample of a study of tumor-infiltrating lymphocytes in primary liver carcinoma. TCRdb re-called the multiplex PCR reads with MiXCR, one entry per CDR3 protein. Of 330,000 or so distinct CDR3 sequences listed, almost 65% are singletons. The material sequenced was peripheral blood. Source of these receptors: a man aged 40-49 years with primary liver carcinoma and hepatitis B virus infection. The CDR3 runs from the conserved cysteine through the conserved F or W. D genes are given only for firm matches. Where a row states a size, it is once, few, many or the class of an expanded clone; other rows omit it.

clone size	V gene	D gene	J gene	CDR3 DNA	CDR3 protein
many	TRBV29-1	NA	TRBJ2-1	TGCAGCGTTGAGCGCGACAACAATGAGCAGTTCTTC	CSVERDNNEQFF
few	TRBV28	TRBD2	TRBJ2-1	TGTGCCAGCAGCCTACTAGCGGGAGGGCCGAATGAGCAGTTCTTC	CASSLLAGGPNEQFF
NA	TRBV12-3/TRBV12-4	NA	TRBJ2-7	TGTGCCAGCAGGCCCGGTACAGGGAATAGCGAGCAGTACTTC	CASRPGTGNSEQYF
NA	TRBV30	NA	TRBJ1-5	TGTGCCTGGAGTGTACAGGATAATCAGCACCAGCATTTT	CAWSVQDNQHQHF
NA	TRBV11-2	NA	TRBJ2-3	TGTGCCAGCAGCTTAGTGGCGGTTAGCACATATAGGCAGTATTTT	CASSLVAVSTYRQYF
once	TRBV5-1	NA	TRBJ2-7	TGCGCCAGCAGCTTGGGGGCGCCCCTCGGGACCCCCTACGAGCAGTACTTC	CASSLGAPLGTPYEQYF
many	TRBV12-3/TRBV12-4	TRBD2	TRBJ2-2	TGTGCCAGCAGCCTATCCGGGAGGGCAATCACCGGGGAAGAGCTGTTTTTT	CASSLSGRAITGEELFF
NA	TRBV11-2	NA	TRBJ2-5	TGTACCAGCAGCTCTCAAAGAAAAGAGACCAAGTACTTC	CTSSSQRKETKYF
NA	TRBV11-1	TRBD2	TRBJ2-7	TGTGCCAGCAGCTCCGGGACTAGTGGGAGGGTGTCCGAGCAGTACTTC	CASSSGTSGRVSEQYF
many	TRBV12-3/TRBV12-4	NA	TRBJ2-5	TGTGCCAGCGGCCCTGGGGGCGAGACCCAGTACTTC	CASGPGGETQYF
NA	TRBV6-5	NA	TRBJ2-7	TGTGCCAGCGGTTACTCGGACGAGCGGTACTTC	CASGYSDERYF
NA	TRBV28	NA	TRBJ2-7	TGTGCCAGCAGGACAGGTAACTACGAGCAGTACTTC	CASRTGNYEQYF
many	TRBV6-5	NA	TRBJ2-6	TGTGCCAGCAGTTTACTAGCAGGTGGGGCCAACGTCCTGACTTTC	CASSLLAGGANVLTF
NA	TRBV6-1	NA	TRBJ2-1	TGTGCCAGCGCCGGGAGCCGGGGCGGGTGGAATGAGCAGTTCTTC	CASAGSRGGWNEQFF
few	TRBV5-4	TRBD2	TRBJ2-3	TGTGCCAGCAGCTTGGGGCCGGGAGGGGAGCGCACAGATACGCAGTATTTT	CASSLGPGGERTDTQYF
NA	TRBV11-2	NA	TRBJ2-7	TGTGCCAGCAGCTTATGTGTGGTCCGGGGGTACGAGCAGTACTTC	CASSLCVVRGYEQYF
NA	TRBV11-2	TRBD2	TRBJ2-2	TGTGCCAGCAGCACAGACTTAGCGGGGAACACCGGGGAGCTGTTTTTT	CASSTDLAGNTGELFF
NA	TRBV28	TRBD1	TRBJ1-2	TGTGCCGGCAGGACCGGGACAGCCATCTATGGCTACACCTTC	CAGRTGTAIYGYTF
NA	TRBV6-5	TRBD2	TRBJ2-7	TGTTCCAGCAGCTCCGGGACTAGCGGGAGAGGGCAATACTTC	CSSSSGTSGRGQYF
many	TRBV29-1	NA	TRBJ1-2	TGCAGCGTCCTATCGGCAGGGGAGTACTATGGCTACACCTTC	CSVLSAGEYYGYTF
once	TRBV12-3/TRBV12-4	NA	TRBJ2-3	TGTGCCAGCAGTTTAAGCAGGGGACCTACTATCACAGATACGCGATATTTT	CASSLSRGPTITDTRYF
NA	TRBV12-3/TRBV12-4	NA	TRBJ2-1	TGTGCCAGTAGTCTTACGGGGGCGAATGAGCAGTTCTTC	CASSLTGANEQFF
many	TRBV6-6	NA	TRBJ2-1	TGTGCCAGCAGGAACCCTGAAGATGAGCAGTTCTTC	CASRNPEDEQFF
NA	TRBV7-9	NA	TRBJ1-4	TGTGCCAGCACCCCTCAAGGCGGTGAAAAACTGTTTTTT	CASTPQGGEKLFF
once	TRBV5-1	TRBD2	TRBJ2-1	TGCGCCAGCAGGGGGACTAGCAGGGCCCATGAGCAGTTCTTC	CASRGTSRAHEQFF
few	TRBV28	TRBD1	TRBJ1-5	TGTGCCAGCAGTTCTCCGACAGGGATAGGTCAGCCCCAGCATTTT	CASSSPTGIGQPQHF
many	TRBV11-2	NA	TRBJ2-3	TGTGCCAGCAGCCCCACCGGCAGCACAGATACGCAGTATTTT	CASSPTGSTDTQYF
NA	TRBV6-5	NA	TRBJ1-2	TGTGACAGCAGTTACACGAGGGCAGATGGCTATGGCTACACCTTC	CDSSYTRADGYGYTF
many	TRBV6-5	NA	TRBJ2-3	TGTGCCAGCAGTTACAGAGGCACCTGGCGTGATACGCAGTATTTT	CASSYRGTWRDTQYF
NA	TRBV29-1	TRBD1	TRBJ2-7	TGCAGCGTTAGCGGGAGGACAGGGGGCTACAAGCAGTACTTC	CSVSGRTGGYKQYF
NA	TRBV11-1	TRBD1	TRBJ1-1	TGTGCCAGCAGTTTCCGGACAGGACTGAACACTGAAACTTTCTTT	CASSFRTGLNTETFF
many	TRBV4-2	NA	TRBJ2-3	TGTGCCAGCAGCCAAGAGAGTTCCACTACAGATACGCAGTATTTT	CASSQESSTTDTQYF
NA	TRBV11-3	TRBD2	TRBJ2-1	TGTGCAGGCAGCTCCTACCAGAGCGGGAGCTCCTACAATGAGCAGTTCTTC	CAGSSYQSGSSYNEQFF